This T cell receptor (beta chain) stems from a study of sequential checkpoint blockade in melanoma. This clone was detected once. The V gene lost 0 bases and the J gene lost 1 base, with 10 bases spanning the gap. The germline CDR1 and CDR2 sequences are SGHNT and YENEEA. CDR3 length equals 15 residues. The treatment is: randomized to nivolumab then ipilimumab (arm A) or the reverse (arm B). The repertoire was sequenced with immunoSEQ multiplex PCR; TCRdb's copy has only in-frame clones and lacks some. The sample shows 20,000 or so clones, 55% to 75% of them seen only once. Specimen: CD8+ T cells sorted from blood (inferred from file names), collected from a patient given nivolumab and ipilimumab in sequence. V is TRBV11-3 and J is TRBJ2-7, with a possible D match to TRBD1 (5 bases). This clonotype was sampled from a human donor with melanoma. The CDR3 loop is CASSLDQDRSYEQYF. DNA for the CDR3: TGTGCCAGCAGCTTAGATCAAGACAGATCCTACGAGCAGTACTTC. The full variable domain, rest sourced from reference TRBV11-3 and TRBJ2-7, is EAGVVQSPRYKIIEKKQPVAFWCNPISGHNTLYWYLQNLGQGPELLIRYENEEAVDDSQLPKDRFSAERLKGVDSTLKIQPAELGDSAVYLCASSLDQDRSYEQYFGPGTRLTVT.